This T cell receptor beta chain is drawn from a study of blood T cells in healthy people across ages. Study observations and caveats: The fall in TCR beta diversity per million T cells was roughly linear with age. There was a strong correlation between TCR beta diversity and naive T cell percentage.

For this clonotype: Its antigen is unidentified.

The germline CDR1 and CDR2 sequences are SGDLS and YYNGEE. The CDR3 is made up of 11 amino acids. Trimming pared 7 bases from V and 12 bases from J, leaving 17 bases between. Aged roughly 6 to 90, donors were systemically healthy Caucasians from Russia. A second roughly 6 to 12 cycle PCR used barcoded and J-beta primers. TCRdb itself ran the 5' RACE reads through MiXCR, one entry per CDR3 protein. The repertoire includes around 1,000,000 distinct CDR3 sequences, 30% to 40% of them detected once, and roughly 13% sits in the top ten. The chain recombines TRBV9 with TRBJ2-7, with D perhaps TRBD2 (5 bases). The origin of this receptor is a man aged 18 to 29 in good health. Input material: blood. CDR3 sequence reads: CASGPAGGLYF. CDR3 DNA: TGTGCCAGCGGACCTGCGGGCGGCCTGTACTTC.